Described below is a single T cell receptor (beta chain) sequence and its context. This sample was taken from a study of CD8 T cells in Susac syndrome. TCR beta from blood CD8+ and CD4+ T cells was sequenced. The multiple sclerosis controls were treatment-naive patients with relapsing-remitting disease that was stable or active. The authors negatively isolated CD8+ and CD4+ T cells and FACS-enriched TEMRA cells. RNA totalling about 0.5 to 1 ug underwent reverse transcription with random hexamers. The amplification used immunoSEQ multiplex PCR on TCR beta CDR3; it spanned 54 Vbeta and 13 Jbeta. TCRdb reprocessed the immunoSEQ multiplex PCR reads via MiXCR and lists one record per CDR3 protein. Of some 260,000 distinct CDR3 sequences listed, 70% to 90% were seen once; the top ten hold approximately 0.11%. The germline V and J ends were trimmed by 5 bases and 3 bases, with 13 bases remaining between them. The germline V gene has CDR1 SNHLY and CDR2 FYNNEI. This CDR3 contains 14 residues.

The receptor comes from a human donor with multiple sclerosis. The sequenced sample was CD8+ T cells from PBMCs. This chain links TRBV2 with TRBJ2-5, with D perhaps being TRBD1 or TRBD2 (6 bases each). DNA for the CDR3: TGTGCCAGCAGTCAAGGGGGACTGGAAGAGACCCAGTACTTC. Encoded protein: CASSQGGLEETQYF.